This entry concerns a single T cell receptor beta chain. Its antigen is currently unknown. The data belong to a study of T cell responses to AZD1222 COVID-19 vaccine. Study results and caveats: Vaccine-related CD4 TCRs covered spike, predominating at 160-218 and 743-854.

The data were produced by immunoSEQ multiplex PCR, yet TCRdb's version contains in-frame clones alone and is incomplete. In total, the table holds under 150,000 clones. Unmatched junction bases numbered 6, after V lost 3 bases and J lost 8 bases. CDR1 and CDR2 from the germline V gene are SGDLS and YYNGEE. This CDR3 is 15 amino acids long. The sequenced material came from peripheral blood. The clonotype was recovered from an adult in good health. The chain carries TRBV9 and TRBJ2-3; 13 bases map to TRBD2. CDR3 amino acids: CASSGGTSGGGTQYF. In DNA form, the CDR3 reads TGTGCCAGCAGCGGCGGTACTAGCGGGGGGGGTACGCAGTATTTT.